The rows below give T cell receptor beta chains drawn from one sample of a study of cytomegalovirus exposure and HLA in healthy donors. Clones were sequenced by immunoSEQ multiplex PCR, and TCRdb holds only the in-frame ones, with some missing. The sample records tens of thousands of clones, around 68% being singletons. The specimen sequenced was PBMCs. The receptors here all came from a man aged 40-49 years in good health and CMV-seropositive. Both conserved end residues are part of each CDR3. Each record gives: V gene, J gene, CDR3 protein.

TRBV18	TRBJ2-1	CASSPALEPTGIPFF
TRBV7-8	TRBJ2-1	CASYKGSYNEQFF
TRBV11-2	TRBJ2-1	CASSAPGEPNEQFF
TRBV28	TRBJ2-5	CASSFHVSGSKETQYF
TRBV5-5	TRBJ2-7	CASSLDPTGFYEQYF
TRBV14	TRBJ1-6	CASSPGVTSSPLHF
TRBV28	TRBJ2-2	CASSSPGGRKTGELFF
TRBV6-1	TRBJ1-3	CASSGTGTPSGNTIYF
TRBV10-3	TRBJ2-5	CAISVGEGAGGETQYF
TRBV29-1	TRBJ2-2	CTTEGRVRGTGELFF
TRBV7-2	TRBJ2-5	CASTTSRGSGETQYF
TRBV14	TRBJ1-1	CASSPIKGDAFF
TRBV18	TRBJ2-5	CASSPQGPGFQETQYF
TRBV4-1	TRBJ2-7	CASSQDQGAVAYF
TRBV30	TRBJ2-7	CAWATGSYEQYF
TRBV2	TRBJ2-6	CAGGIQRANVLTF
TRBV6-4	TRBJ1-1	CASSEQGGTEAFF
TRBV15	TRBJ2-7	CATSRGRTGGPYEQYF
TRBV9	TRBJ2-3	CASSDHPRESTDTQYF
TRBV5-6	TRBJ2-2	CASSLGSGPGELFF
TRBV2	TRBJ2-5	CASSEAPGLLDQETQYF
TRBV28	TRBJ2-7	CASSLWGGGISYEQYF
TRBV4-3	TRBJ2-7	CASSQGSGYEQYF
TRBV5-4	TRBJ2-1	CASSPGTDNEQFF
TRBV7-2	TRBJ2-5	CASSYRGGLLQETQYF
TRBV6-5	TRBJ2-1	CASSYSSATDEQFF
TRBV6-5	TRBJ1-5	CASSRGRSHQPQHF
TRBV7-3	TRBJ2-2	CASSLNPGTSTGELFF
TRBV16	TRBJ1-1	CASSQMGTGANTEAFF
TRBV18	TRBJ1-6	CASVRDYNSPLHF
TRBV28	TRBJ1-2	CASSLLQEDYGYTF
TRBV25-1	TRBJ1-3	CASSEFGENTIYF
TRBV30	TRBJ1-1	CAWSDPGQGIEAFF
TRBV30	TRBJ2-1	CAWSGLNEQFF
TRBV7-6	TRBJ2-7	CASSQGTGTNYEQYF
TRBV19	TRBJ2-3	CASSPSAGATDTQYF
TRBV4-3	TRBJ2-3	CASSLTSASTDTQYF
TRBV7-2	TRBJ2-5	CASSPGVRETQYF
TRBV30	TRBJ2-7	CAWSGQSYEQYF
TRBV6-1	TRBJ2-7	CASRQHRGTHEQYF
TRBV7-2	TRBJ1-6	CASSPRTGDSPLHF
TRBV13	TRBJ2-3	CASRRTSGSDTQYF
TRBV7-3	TRBJ1-2	CASSSRAGREDGYTF
TRBV5-6	TRBJ2-1	CASSRWRDRGTDEQFF
TRBV6-1	TRBJ1-6	CAGNGQGNNSPLHF
TRBV7-2	TRBJ2-7	CASSSSGGIDGYEQYF
TRBV27	TRBJ1-1	CASSPLGQGTNTEAFF
TRBV7-9	TRBJ2-1	CAIAGLAGGPNEQFF
TRBV15	TRBJ2-7	CATSNPRQGRSYEQYF
TRBV19	TRBJ1-1	CASSIDLDRIPFF
TRBV25-1	TRBJ2-7	CASIGTGGPSYEQYF
TRBV2	TRBJ2-3	CASSETRDTQYF
TRBV10-2	TRBJ2-3	CASSAPGLAGLSTDTQYF